This record covers a single T cell receptor beta chain. Antigen: not known. Germline V gene sequence: CDR1 SGHNT, CDR2 YENEEA. CDR3 length equals 15 residues. Trimming removed 1 base from V and 5 bases from J, with 12 bases in between. These data originate in a study of cytomegalovirus exposure and HLA in healthy donors. Study conclusions and caveats: Among CMV-associated TCR beta chains, most appeared HLA-restricted in a later analysis. The study flagged approximately 180 TCR beta chains as cytomegalovirus-associated.

PCR employed 60 Vbeta and 13 Jbeta primers. Here immunoSEQ multiplex PCR was the method, and the copy in TCRdb shows in-frame clones only, minus some. The sample yields over 100,000 clones, roughly four fifths seen once. The sequencing sample was made of PBMCs. The source is a man aged 25 to 40 in good health and CMV-seropositive. This rearrangement joins TRBV11-3 to TRBJ2-4; D not resolved. CDR3 DNA sequence: TGTGCCAGCAGCTTAGTACTTGGTCCGGAAAACATTCAGTACTTC. Its protein is CASSLVLGPENIQYF.